These 15 T cell receptor beta chains came from one sample sequenced in a study of shared clonotypes between healthy human individuals (dated by TCRdb to about 2020). Library creation used the immunoSEQ multiplex PCR assay. The source is immuneACCESS, and TCRdb retained only in-frame sequences with V and J called. Part of the clones is not carried over; for the studies checked, unresolved V genes explain less than half of this, and the remainder is unexplained. Counted in this sample were about 110,000 clones; 68% of them appeared once. Approximately 24% of the sample belongs to the ten largest clones. The sequencing input was memory CD8+ T cells sorted from blood. This specimen's cell subset or site label, interpreted: CD45RO+ cells pooled with CCR7-negative TemRA cells. Every receptor here comes from a young woman in good health.

V usage is TRBV19 and J usage is TRBJ2-2; 11 positions agree with TRBD2. The CDR3 contains 16 residues. CDR1 is LNHDA and CDR2 is SQIVND in the germline V gene (reference sequence). V shed 8 bases, J shed 5 bases, and the junction held 10 bases outside the gene matches. CDR3: CASQDFSGRETGELFF. In DNA, the CDR3 is TGTGCCAGTCAGGATTTTAGCGGGAGGGAGACCGGGGAGCTGTTTTTT.

The CDR3 DNA reads TGTGCCAGCAGTTACGGACGGTTGACAGATACGCAGTATTTT. Translation: CASSYGRLTDTQYF. The chain joins TRBV6-6 to TRBJ2-3; no reliable D call. The germline CDR1 and CDR2 sequences are MNHNY and SVGAGI (reference sequence). V was pared by 2 bases and J by 3 bases, with 9 bases between. The CDR3 sequence is 14 residues long.

This chain links TRBV11-3 with TRBJ1-2, with 9 positions matching TRBD1. The CDR3 is 15 amino acids. The V and J ends lost 4 bases and 5 bases, in that order; junction bases with no gene match: 8. The V gene's germline CDR1 is SGHNT and CDR2 YENEEA. This CDR3 is CASSSRQGEVYGYTF. CDR3 nucleotides: TGTGCCAGCAGCTCAAGACAGGGGGAAGTGTATGGCTACACCTTC.

The rearrangement links TRBV19 to TRBJ1-1; D perhaps matches TRBD1 (6 bases). CDR3 length: 13 residues. Germline CDR1 is LNHDA and CDR2 is SQIVND (reference sequence). The V end lost 7 bases, the J end lost 4 bases, and 13 bases lay between the germline ends. The CDR3 is CASKKGGATEAFF. As DNA, the CDR3 is TGTGCCAGTAAAAAAGGGGGGGCCACTGAAGCTTTCTTT. The full variable domain, rest sourced from reference TRBV19 and TRBJ1-1, is DGGITQSPKYLFRKEGQNVTLSCEQNLNHDAMYWYRQDPGQGLRLIYYSQIVNDFQKGDIAEGYSVSREKKESFPLTVTSAQKNPTAFYLCASKKGGATEAFFGQGTRLTVV.

The gene calls are TRBV11-2 and TRBJ2-7; possibly TRBD1 or TRBD2 for D (5 bases each). V lost 1 base and J lost 2, with 9 bases in between. The CDR3 extends over 14 amino acids. The germline V gene encodes CDR1 SGHAT and CDR2 FQNNGV. In nucleotides, the CDR3 is TGTGCCAGCAGCTTAGGAGCGGACACCTACGAGCAGTACTTC. This encodes CASSLGADTYEQYF.

The V call is TRBV7-8, the J call TRBJ2-4, with a tentative D call TRBD1 (6 bases). Between the trimmed V and J ends, which lost 4 bases and 10 bases, there was a span of 14 bases. This CDR3 comprises 13 residues. Looked up from germline, CDR1 is SGHVS and CDR2 is FQNEAQ. CDR3 in DNA: TGTGCCAGCAGCTCAGGGGAACCTAGGATTCAGTACTTC. Translated, it gives CASSSGEPRIQYF.

The V call is TRBV7-5, the J call TRBJ2-5; the table's D call TRBD2 went unverified against the DNA. The DNA end is more similar to TRBJ2-7, so the J call may be wrong. TRBV7-5 counts as a pseudogene. This CDR3 is 16 amino acids long. The CDR3 is CASSLLAGVGVGEQYF. The CDR3 DNA follows: TGTGCCAGCAGCTTACTTGCGGGAGTAGGGGTGGGCGAGCAGTACTTC.

This rearrangement joins TRBV19 to TRBJ1-2; weak D call: TRBD1 (6 bases). CDR1 and CDR2 (germline): LNHDA, SQIVND (reference sequence). The CDR3 contains 13 residues. Between the trimmed V and J ends, which lost 6 bases and 4 bases, there was a span of 12 bases. CDR3 DNA sequence: TGTGCCAGTAGGATTCGAGGGGGCTATGGCTACACCTTC. This sequence encodes CASRIRGGYGYTF.

The chain links TRBV6-6 to TRBJ1-5; unclear D gene. V was cut by 0 bases and J by 7 bases, with 13 bases left in between. In germline, CDR1 is MNHNY, CDR2 SVGAGI (reference sequence). CDR3 length equals 15 residues. CDR3: CASSYSKGGGQPQHF. Written as DNA, the CDR3 is TGTGCCAGCAGTTACTCGAAGGGAGGCGGACAGCCCCAGCATTTT.

The V and J genes are TRBV7-2 and TRBJ1-5; no firm D call. The CDR3 has 13 residues. Deletions cut 0 bases from V and 3 bases from J, with 3 bases between. Germline V gene lookup returns CDR1 SGHTA and CDR2 FQGNSA. CDR3: CASSLALNQPQHF. The CDR3 DNA sequence: TGTGCCAGCAGCTTAGCCCTCAATCAGCCCCAGCATTTT. Looking up the rest from reference TRBV7-2 and TRBJ1-5 gives the full variable domain: GAGVSQSPSNKVTEKGKDVELRCDPISGHTALYWYRQSLGQGLEFLIYFQGNSAPDKSGLPSDRFSAERTGGSVSTLTIQRTQQEDSAVYLCASSLALNQPQHFGDGTRLSIL.

The chain couples TRBV27 to TRBJ1-2; tentatively, D is TRBD1 (5 bases). Germline values: CDR1 MNHEY, CDR2 SMNVEV (reference sequence). Trimming left V 6 bases short and J 4 bases short, with 33 bases between. CDR3 length: 20 residues. Written as DNA, the CDR3 is TGTGCCAGCAGGCCCCCCGCGACTGGGGGAAAAGGGGCGTTCACCTATGGCTACACCTTC. Its translation: CASRPPATGGKGAFTYGYTF.

The CDR3: CASSLSPRPGEQYF. The CDR3 coding sequence is TGTGCCAGCAGTTTAAGCCCTAGGCCGGGGGAGCAGTACTTC. The J gene is TRBJ2-7, the V gene TRBV27, with D possibly matching TRBD2 (5 bases). Germline loops: CDR1 MNHEY, CDR2 SMNVEV (reference sequence). CDR3 length equals 14 residues. V was trimmed by 2 bases and J by 7 bases, leaving 15 bases between them.

On this clone itself: The junction shows a germline mismatch at one end, possibly a read error. The rearrangement joins TRBV4-1 to TRBJ2-7, with 8 nucleotides matching TRBD2. Germline V gene sequence: CDR1 MGHRA, CDR2 YSYEKL. This CDR3 contains 15 residues. CDR3 coding DNA: TGTGCCAGCAGCCACACGGATATAGCGGGGTTTGAGCAGTACTTC. Translating gives CASSHTDIAGFEQYF.

As concerns this clone: A read error is likely here: a far larger clone is one base away. The DNA is left out, because the CDR3 cannot be placed on it with certainty; the CDR3 is given as TCRdb lists it. The chain recombines TRBV21-1 with TRBJ1-1. TRBV21-1 is recorded as a pseudogene. The CDR3 contains 13 residues when both ends are counted. This chain's CDR3 is CASSVAWGTEAFF.

This clone was picked up one time. The V gene is TRBV18, the J gene TRBJ1-2, with D perhaps matching TRBD1 (6 bases). V dropped 6 bases and J dropped 1 base, with 18 bases sitting between them. The CDR3 loop spans 16 amino acids. Germline CDR1 is KGHSH and CDR2 is LQKENI. The CDR3 coding sequence is TGTGCCAGCTCTTCGTTTCCGGGGGCGTTTAACTATGGCTACACCTTC. The encoded protein is CASSSFPGAFNYGYTF.